The T cell receptor beta chain described here comes from a study of naive and memory T cell subsets. CDR3 length: 13 amino acids. The germline gives CDR1 MNHEY, CDR2 SMNVEV (reference sequence). V dropped 3 bases and J dropped 7 bases, with 10 bases sitting between them. Separate alpha and beta amplification began at the second PCR step. Overnight CMV lysate stimulation of fresh PBMCs defined donor CMV status by CD4+ IFNgamma. Points on this clonotype: The antigen is not known.

General observations from the study: Naive repertoires, especially CD8, held a few larger clonotypes, possibly memory cells re-expressing CD45RA. Over 95% of naive TCR sequences appeared only once, unlike memory subsets.

Both TRBC1 and TRBC2 were covered by a beta constant-region primer of two equimolar oligonucleotides. The ligated cDNA underwent four PCR rounds using SP2 and nested alpha and beta constant-region primers. An oligonucleotide with the SP2 primer and a 12-nucleotide UMI was ligated to the cDNA 3' end. MiXCR was run by TCRdb on the UMI-ligation and nested PCR reads, yielding one entry per CDR3 protein. The sample has 120,000 to 150,000 distinct CDR3 sequences; approximately 21% are singletons. Sample: naive CD8+ T cells from blood. The receptor's source is a human donor in good health. The genes are TRBV27 and TRBJ1-5; D perhaps matches TRBD1 (5 bases). CDR3: CASSFQGYQPQHF. The CDR3 region has the DNA TGTGCCAGCAGTTTTCAGGGTTACCAGCCCCAGCATTTT.